This TCR beta chain was sequenced during a study of T cell responses to AZD1222 COVID-19 vaccine (dated by TCRdb to 2020 to 2022). A note on the overall study: AZD1222 recipients given second doses at about 4 weeks or at about 12 weeks were pooled, since spike-specific TCR depth and breadth were not found to differ between the two schedules. A total of 230 or so trial participants underwent TCR sequencing, of whom around 200 received two doses of AZD1222 and 26 received two doses of the MenACWY control vaccine. Enrollment into the trials was organized by age into subgroups of 18-55, 56-69 and 70-plus years, and those subgroups contained about 150, 27 and 61 TCR-sequenced participants, respectively.

The CDR3 regions of human TCRbeta chains were analyzed by immunosequencing. On the authors' methods: Repertoire TCRs were matched against a reference library of SARS-CoV-2-specific TCRs generated with the MIRA antigen-specificity platform. Breadth was defined as the fraction of unique TCRs that were SARS-CoV-2-associated, and depth was defined as the fraction of total T cells that were SARS-CoV-2-associated. Using the MIRA data, each spike-specific TCR was assigned both to the spike region to which the TCR was reactive and to a CD4 or CD8 class. Log10-transformed breadth and depth values were compared by one-way ANOVA with Sidak's multiple comparisons tests. TCRdb provides this immuneACCESS table in a form limited to in-frame rearrangements. Some clones are lacking; in checked studies, under half of them reflect an unresolved V gene, and why the rest are absent is not known. V, J and clone size derive from that table, while D and trimming were established from the DNA sequence. The sample table contains some 150,000 clones; only one count was recorded for over 85% of them. The ten largest clones represent 3% to 5% of the sample.

The time point label for this specimen denotes: baseline before first vaccination. The vaccinee samples were drawn from two UK trials, COV001 and COV002, one of which was a single-blind randomized controlled phase 2/3 trial testing AZD1222 (ChAdOx1 nCoV-19) in healthy adults. For TCRbeta chain sequencing, PBMC samples from trial participants were taken at day 0 and at day 28 after the second dose. This clone turned up a few times. Which antigen it targets is not known. The germline gene is not matched at one end of the junction; a read error may be the cause. General conclusions and limits of the study: Conclusions about previously exposed vaccinees are limited because only six or seven AZD1222 recipients were SARS-CoV-2 seropositive at baseline. No day 14 peak-response samples were available, so repertoires were characterized only after the peak T cell response. The whole spike protein was spanned by vaccine-associated CD4 TCRs, and dominant responses were seen in regions 160-218 and 743-854. The 56-69-year group was small, and its depth increase did not reach significance, likely because of low power. Most participants were white British and females outnumbered males, and the authors suggested that clonal diversity may have been underestimated. Nearly half of unique spike-specific TCRs reportedly recognized epitopes outside regions mutated in the B.1.351 and B.1.1.7 variants. Spike-specific TCR breadth and depth rose significantly after two AZD1222 doses compared with day 0 and with MenACWY recipients.

Looking up the germline V gene (reference sequence) yields CDR1 SGHNT and CDR2 YYREEE. The CDR3 sequence holds 14 residues, the cysteine and phenylalanine included. Of the read, only the CDR3 DNA is kept; its 42 bases are in frame from base 1. Recombination connected TRBV5-4 to TRBJ1-2; the D gene identity is not certain. This sequence originates from an adult in good health. This specimen consisted of peripheral blood, obtained on day 0 of AZD1222 vaccination. The CDR3 sequence is CASSFPLSLDGCTF. The bases read TGTGCCAGCAGCTTCCCTCTTAGCCTAGACGGCTGCACCTTC.